Listed here are 28 T cell receptor beta chains from one sample, sequenced in a study of control samples from healthy donors and cancer patients. Here immunoSEQ multiplex PCR was the method, and the copy in TCRdb shows in-frame clones only, minus some. Here the sample spans more than 50,000 clones, approximately 90% being singletons. Sequenced material: PBMCs. These receptors came from a woman aged 50 to 60 with colorectal cancer.

This chain uses TRBV7-6 with TRBJ2-2; unclear D gene. The V gene lost 4 bases and the J gene lost 3 bases, with 9 bases spanning the gap. Germline V gene data show CDR1 as SGHVS and CDR2 as FNYEAQ. This CDR3 contains 14 residues. The CDR3 coding sequence is TGTGCCAGCAGCTCAGATCCTGACACCGGGGAGCTGTTTTTT. This encodes CASSSDPDTGELFF.

The gene calls are TRBV9 and TRBJ2-5; 10 nucleotides align to TRBD1. After removal of 4 bases from V and 5 bases from J, the junction contained 11 bases not matched to a gene. This CDR3 spans 16 amino acids. CDR1 and CDR2 from the germline V gene are SGDLS and YYNGEE. The CDR3 DNA sequence: TGTGCCAGCAGCATCGGACAGGGGGGTCGTAGGGAGACCCAGTACTTC. This encodes CASSIGQGGRRETQYF.

This clone is medium-sized within its sample. Other DNA sequences from this sample encode an identical CDR3 as well. The V and J genes are TRBV28 and TRBJ1-3; 9 nucleotides align to TRBD1. V shed 6 bases, J shed 2 bases, and the junction held 5 bases outside the gene matches. The CDR3 extends over 15 amino acids. CDR1 MDHEN and CDR2 SYDVKM come from the germline V gene. The CDR3 nucleotides read TGTGCCAGCAGAGGGGACAGGGTCCCTGGAAACACCATATATTTT. Amino acids: CASRGDRVPGNTIYF. Variable domain in full (rest from reference TRBV28 and TRBJ1-3): DVKVTQSSRYLVKRTGEKVFLECVQDMDHENMFWYRQDPGLGLRLIYFSYDVKMKEKGDIPEGYSVSREKKERFSLILESASTNQTSMYLCASRGDRVPGNTIYFGEGSWLTVV.

This clone showed up just once. This chain uses TRBV15 with TRBJ2-7; no firm D call. The germline CDR1 and CDR2 sequences are LNHNV and YYDKDF (reference sequence). The V end was cut by 1 base, the J end by 6 bases, with 4 bases between. The CDR3 runs to 11 residues. The CDR3 DNA reads TGTGCCACCAGCAGAGGGGCCGAGCAGTACTTC. Translated: CATSRGAEQYF.

The rearrangement uses TRBV5-5 and TRBJ1-2; D gene ambiguous. The CDR3 consists of 13 residues. The germline gives CDR1 SGHKS, CDR2 YYEKEE (reference sequence). Trimming took 1 base from V and 8 from J, leaving 12 bases between them. This CDR3 is CASSLSTGGGYTF. The CDR3 DNA reads TGTGCCAGCAGCTTGAGTACGGGAGGAGGCTACACCTTC.

The rearrangement uses TRBV7-2 and TRBJ2-7, with 9 nucleotides matching TRBD2. Germline V gives CDR1 SGHTA, CDR2 FQGNSA. Trimming cost V 6 bases and J 5 bases; bases outside gene matches: 5. The CDR3 contains 13 residues. The CDR3 protein is CASSFSGRDEQYF. The CDR3 DNA reads TGTGCCAGCAGTTTTAGCGGGAGAGACGAGCAGTACTTC.

The J gene is TRBJ1-1, the V gene TRBV4-1; D gene uncertain. The V gene's germline CDR1 is MGHRA and CDR2 YSYEKL. With 4 bases removed from V and 1 base from J, the gap between germline ends came to 7 bases. The length of the CDR3 is 13 residues. Here the CDR3 DNA reads TGCGCCAGCAGCCCCCCCTGGAACACTGAAGCTTTCTTT. It encodes CASSPPWNTEAFF.

The chain combines TRBV5-1 with TRBJ2-5; the D gene is possibly TRBD2 (5 bases). Germline CDR1 is SGHRS and CDR2 is YFSETQ. With 5 bases removed from V and 5 bases from J, the gap between germline ends came to 10 bases. The length of the CDR3 is 12 residues. CDR3: CASSMDSETQYF. Written as DNA, the CDR3 is TGCGCCAGCAGTATGGACTCGGAGACCCAGTACTTC. Drawing the rest from reference TRBV5-1 and TRBJ2-5, the complete variable domain is KAGVTQTPRYLIKTRGQQVTLSCSPISGHRSVSWYQQTPGQGLQFLFEYFSETQRNKGNFPGRFSGRQFSNSRSEMNVSTLELGDSALYLCASSMDSETQYFGPGTRLLVL.

This rearrangement joins TRBV28 to TRBJ2-7; D is ambiguous. V was cut by 3 bases and J by 1 base, with 10 bases left in between. The CDR3 spans 14 residues. Germline CDR1 reads MDHEN; CDR2 reads SYDVKM. Here the CDR3 DNA reads TGTGCCAGCAGTTTCTCGGCGACTTCCTACGAGCAGTACTTC. This translates into CASSFSATSYEQYF.

This clone was seen once. J is TRBJ2-1 and V is TRBV11-1, with a tentative D call TRBD2 (6 bases). Germline V CDR1 and CDR2: SGHAT, FQDESV (reference sequence). Between the trimmed V and J ends, which lost 2 bases and 4 bases, there was a span of 12 bases. The CDR3 has 15 residues. In DNA form, the CDR3 reads TGTGCCAGCAGCTTATATGGGGGGACGTACAATGAGCAGTTCTTC. Its translation: CASSLYGGTYNEQFF.

V and J are TRBV5-4 and TRBJ2-7, with no clear D. The ends were cut back, 3 bases at V and 0 bases at J, with 10 bases in the middle. From germline, CDR1 is SGHNT and CDR2 YYREEE (reference sequence). The CDR3 is 14 residues long. The CDR3 spells CASSYRPDSYEQYF. The CDR3 bases are TGTGCCAGCAGCTACCGGCCCGACTCCTACGAGCAGTACTTC. Complete variable domain (other parts from reference TRBV5-4 and TRBJ2-7): ETGVTQSPTHLIKTRGQQVTLRCSSQSGHNTVSWYQQALGQGPQFIFQYYREEENGRGNFPPRFSGLQFPNYSSELNVNALELDDSALYLCASSYRPDSYEQYFGPGTRLTVT.

The genes are TRBV5-1 and TRBJ1-5, with D perhaps TRBD1 (5 bases). Trimming pared 1 base from V and 0 bases from J, leaving 14 bases between. CDR1 and CDR2 (germline): SGHRS, YFSETQ. This CDR3 has 17 residues. The CDR3 is CASSLLPTDYSNQPQHF. The CDR3 nucleotides are TGCGCCAGCAGCTTGCTTCCGACAGACTATAGCAATCAGCCCCAGCATTTT.

In its sample, this clone was seen once. The chain joins TRBV5-1 to TRBJ2-5, with 11 bases lining up with TRBD2. The CDR3 is 15 amino acids. Trimming cost V 4 bases and J 1 base; bases outside gene matches: 3. CDR1 and CDR2 (germline): SGHRS, YFSETQ. The CDR3 loop reads CASSRLAGGQETQYF. CDR3 coding DNA: TGCGCCAGCAGCAGGCTAGCGGGAGGCCAAGAGACCCAGTACTTC.

The chain is built from TRBV9 and TRBJ2-1, with TRBD2 matching over 10 bases. After removal of 0 bases from V and 10 bases from J, the junction contained 10 bases not matched to a gene. This CDR3 has 16 amino acids. CDR1 and CDR2 (germline): SGDLS, YYNGEE. For the CDR3, the DNA is TGTGCCAGCAGCGTAGACGTAGCGGGGGGATTGGAGGAGCAGTTCTTC. As protein: CASSVDVAGGLEEQFF.

This clone was counted a single time. The chain joins TRBV10-3 to TRBJ2-7; 9 bases line up with TRBD1. Germline V lookup: CDR1 ENHRY, CDR2 SYGVKD. V gave up 9 bases and J gave up 5 bases; unmatched junction bases: 8. This CDR3 has 13 amino acids. The CDR3 DNA reads TGTGCCATATCGGGACAGGGCGTCAACGAGCAGTACTTC. Residues: CAISGQGVNEQYF.

J is TRBJ2-7 and V is TRBV19; the match to TRBD2 covers 12 bases. The CDR3 runs 15 residues. Germline assignment: CDR1 LNHDA and CDR2 SQIVND (reference sequence). V trimming: 6 bases; J trimming: 2 bases; junction bases outside the gene matches: 5. The CDR3 sequence is CASSRLAGDAYEQYF. The DNA of the CDR3 is TGTGCCAGTAGCCGACTAGCGGGGGATGCCTACGAGCAGTACTTC.

V gene TRBV6-2 or TRBV6-3 combines with J gene TRBJ1-5; D possibly corresponds to TRBD1 (5 bases). Trimming left V 6 bases short and J 3 bases short, with 9 bases between. The CDR3 covers 13 residues. Germline V lookup: CDR1 MNHEY, CDR2 SVGEGT. CDR3 sequence reads: CASSVDNNQPQHF. CDR3 nucleotides: TGTGCCAGCAGCGTGGACAACAATCAGCCCCAGCATTTT.

The chain has TRBV9 and TRBJ1-3; TRBD1 aligns across 7 bases. V gave up 4 bases and J gave up 0 bases; unmatched junction bases: 10. Germline V gene data show CDR1 as SGDLS and CDR2 as YYNGEE. The CDR3 totals 17 residues. The CDR3 protein is CASSPRTGSLSGNTIYF. CDR3 bases: TGTGCCAGCAGCCCACGGACAGGATCCCTCTCTGGAAACACCATATATTTT.

The CDR3 DNA reads as TGTGCCAGCAGTATCGGGCTATCGCAACACGGGGAGCTGTTTTTT. Translating it yields CASSIGLSQHGELFF. This chain joins TRBV6-5 and TRBJ2-2; no firm D call. Deletions cut 5 bases from V and 7 bases from J, with 17 bases between. This CDR3 has 15 amino acids. The germline CDR1 and CDR2 sequences are MNHEY and SVGAGI.

The CDR3 region has the DNA TGTGCCAGCAGTTCTAGCGGGAGGGCCAACGAGCAGTACTTC. Its translation is CASSSSGRANEQYF. The chain recombines TRBV2 with TRBJ2-7; 12 bases agree with TRBD2. Looked up from germline, CDR1 is SNHLY and CDR2 is FYNNEI. The J segment lost 5 bases and the V segment lost 5 bases, leaving 4 bases of the junction unmatched. The CDR3 has 14 amino acids.

The rearrangement uses TRBV5-1 and TRBJ2-3; 11 nucleotides align to TRBD2. V lost 4 bases to trimming and J lost 0 bases; unmatched junction nucleotides: 7. The CDR3 length is 17 residues. Germline-derived CDR1 and CDR2 are SGHRS and YFSETQ. CDR3 in DNA: TGCGCCAGCAGCGGAATCCTAGCGGGAGGTAGCACAGATACGCAGTATTTT. Amino acid sequence: CASSGILAGGSTDTQYF.

Written as DNA, the CDR3 is TGCGCCAGCAGCTTGAGACACGAGCAGTACTTC. Protein: CASSLRHEQYF. The rearrangement links TRBV5-1 to TRBJ2-7; D remains unclear. This CDR3 spans 11 amino acids. Germline CDR1 SGHRS, CDR2 YFSETQ. Trimming took off 1 base at V and 5 bases at J, with 4 bases between the two ends.

This chain uses TRBV19 with TRBJ1-1; D gene unclear. V lost 7 bases, J lost 1 base, and 13 bases lay in between. CDR1 and CDR2 from the germline V gene are LNHDA and SQIVND (reference sequence). The CDR3 is 14 residues long. The CDR3: CASKDRASNTEAFF. The CDR3 nucleotides read TGTGCCAGTAAGGATCGGGCCTCGAACACTGAAGCTTTCTTT.

The chain employs TRBV5-8 and TRBJ1-1; a weak D match, TRBD1 (6 bases). Germline V gives CDR1 SGHTS, CDR2 YDEGEE. The CDR3 length is 12 residues. Trimming took off 5 bases at V and 7 bases at J, with 12 bases between the two ends. CDR3 region: CASRPTGYEAFF. In DNA form, the CDR3 reads TGTGCCAGCAGGCCTACAGGGTATGAAGCTTTCTTT.

The rearrangement uses TRBV28 and TRBJ1-5, with D hard to call. This CDR3 contains 12 residues. The germline gives CDR1 MDHEN, CDR2 SYDVKM. Trimming left V 7 bases short and J 3 bases short, with 7 bases between. CDR3 sequence (DNA): TGTGCCAGCATGGTCCTCAATCAGCCCCAGCATTTT. Protein: CASMVLNQPQHF.

The gene calls are TRBV5-1 and TRBJ2-5; 11 positions agree with TRBD2. This CDR3 contains 17 residues. Germline-derived CDR1 and CDR2 are SGHRS and YFSETQ. The ends lost 2 bases at V and 0 bases at J; junction bases unmatched: 6. The CDR3 sequence is CASSFRTSGRYQETQYF. CDR3 DNA sequence: TGCGCCAGCAGCTTTCGGACTAGCGGGCGGTACCAAGAGACCCAGTACTTC.

The chain joins TRBV19 to TRBJ2-1, with TRBD2 identical over 12 bases. Germline assignment: CDR1 LNHDA and CDR2 SQIVND (reference sequence). The trim removed 6 bases at V and 8 bases at J, leaving 8 bases unmatched. The CDR3 is made up of 15 amino acids. The CDR3 bases are TGTGCCAGTAGCAGGACTAGCGGGATAAGTTATGAGCAGTTCTTC. Translated, it gives CASSRTSGISYEQFF.

The chain links TRBV5-1 to TRBJ1-1, with TRBD1 matching over 8 bases. The CDR3 sequence is 17 residues long. Germline trimming cut 4 bases from V and 4 bases from J; bases unmatched to any gene: 15. In germline, CDR1 is SGHRS, CDR2 YFSETQ. Here the CDR3 DNA reads TGCGCCAGCAGCGGAGGGACAGGTAGGCTGCGGAGCACTGAAGCTTTCTTT. It yields the protein CASSGGTGRLRSTEAFF.